This T cell receptor beta chain was captured in a study of shared clonotypes between healthy human individuals (dated by TCRdb to the early 2020s). In terms of the full investigation: A few men and two women, aged 18 to 49 years, made up the cohort. For each donor, CD4 naive and CD4 memory were each given three plates, CD8 naive was given two plates, and CD8 memory was given one plate. To estimate repertoire size and how much clonotype sharing occurs between individuals, the study deeply sequenced the blood TCR repertoires of roughly 5 healthy adults. Different laboratories and diverse techniques were used to prepare libraries and sequence TCR repertoires, to increase sequencing depth and limit assay-specific biases. Per donor, leukapheresis produced somewhere between about 0.8 and 9.5 billion PBMCs. What the study reported, not specific to this receptor: Compared with non-shared clonotypes, clonotypes shared by all four sorted-subset donors had higher generation probabilities. When several donors were compared, the shared fraction of clonotypes was about 5.4% for naive CD4, 3.5% to 4% for naive CD8, 2.3% for memory CD4, and roughly 0.43% for memory CD8. Because the study included a small number of donors, the genetic and exposure-history diversity represented was limited. Naive subsets generally had larger estimated clonotype richness than memory subsets. Sampling was restricted to blood, and TCR repertoires in tissue are likely to differ from TCR repertoires in blood. Pairwise subsampling indicated that sequencing depth was expected to affect the degree of clonotype sharing among donors. Even with the large sequencing depth, rarefaction of the sorted-subset datasets indicated that sequencing was incomplete.

In the case of this clone: What this receptor recognizes is not known. The input lacks base qualities; no much larger clone sits a single base away.

TCR CDR3 regions were amplified from genomic DNA by multiplex PCR using the deep immunoSEQ assay. Genomic DNA extracted from each cell subset was distributed evenly over all wells of several immunoSEQ 96-well plates, and each plate served as one replicate. Each replicate PCR for sorted subsets received around 0.2 ug genomic DNA, equal to about 30,000 T cell genomes. Purified libraries were quantified with a Qubit 3.0 fluorometer, sized on a Bioanalyzer 2100, and re-quantified with the KAPA Library Quantification kit. Every immunoSEQ 96-well plate was sequenced on a dedicated single-read 150-cycle Illumina NextSeq 550 flow cell. Regarding the original processing steps: The immunoSEQ output contained only junctional sequences without quality scores, so filtering could not match that applied to full-length reads. Sequences were annotated with PyIR, a Python wrapper for IgBLAST v1.9, using IMGT germline references to assign V/J genes and CDR3. Reads were filtered out if the reads had weak V/J assignments (E-value above 1e-6), no CDR3, stop codons, out-of-frame junctions, or ambiguous translated residues. A V3J clonotype was defined by an identical inferred V gene, J gene, and CDR3 amino acid sequence. Percentage overlap between repertoires was calculated by dividing the number of shared unique clonotypes by the size of the smaller repertoire. Repertoire richness was assessed with RTK rarefaction, the Chao1 estimator, and Recon v2.1 estimates of unobserved clonotypes. For all TCRbeta clonotypes obtained by the gDNA method from four donors, generation probabilities were computed with OLGA. As stored in TCRdb, this immuneACCESS dataset retains in-frame rearrangements with V and J assigned. A fraction of the clones does not appear; measured against another copy, unresolved V genes explain less than half of the discrepancy, and the remainder lacks a known reason. The V and J calls and clone size come from that table; D and trimming were worked out from the DNA. The table for this sample lists around 2.3 million clones; under 97% of them were counted only once. The top ten clonotypes cover around 0.13% of the sample.

The donors were healthy, HIV-negative adults who had no recently reported acute infections or vaccinations. Every donor was a Caucasian adult residing in Nashville, Tennessee, USA. Magnetic negative selection was used to enrich CD4+ T cells, after which naive cells were positively selected on CD45RA and the negative fraction became the memory subset. Blood was collected by leukapheresis, and PBMCs were isolated by Ficoll-Histopaque density gradient centrifugation and then cryopreserved in liquid nitrogen vapor phase. Purity and quantity of every magnetically sorted T cell population were checked by analytical flow cytometry. Each sorted fraction had its genomic DNA isolated and then quantified by UV absorbance on a Nanodrop 2000c. The CDR3 starts with the cysteine, ends with the phenylalanine, and has 14 residues. The only DNA kept is the CDR3, 42 bases in frame from the first base. Sequences GTSNPN (CDR1) and SVGIG (CDR2) are obtained from the germline V gene (reference sequence). After removal of 2 bases from V and 4 bases from J, the junction retains 5 bases not matched to a gene.

The V and J genes are TRBV30 and TRBJ1-1; 9 central bases correspond to TRBD1. What was sequenced was naive CD4+ T cells sorted from blood. Per the publication, the cell subset or site label means: CD45RA+ positively selected. The TCR originated in a man younger than 30 in good health. The nucleotide sequence reads as follows: TGTGCCTGGAGTTACGGACAGGGGTCCACTGAAGCTTTCTTT. This encodes CAWSYGQGSTEAFF.